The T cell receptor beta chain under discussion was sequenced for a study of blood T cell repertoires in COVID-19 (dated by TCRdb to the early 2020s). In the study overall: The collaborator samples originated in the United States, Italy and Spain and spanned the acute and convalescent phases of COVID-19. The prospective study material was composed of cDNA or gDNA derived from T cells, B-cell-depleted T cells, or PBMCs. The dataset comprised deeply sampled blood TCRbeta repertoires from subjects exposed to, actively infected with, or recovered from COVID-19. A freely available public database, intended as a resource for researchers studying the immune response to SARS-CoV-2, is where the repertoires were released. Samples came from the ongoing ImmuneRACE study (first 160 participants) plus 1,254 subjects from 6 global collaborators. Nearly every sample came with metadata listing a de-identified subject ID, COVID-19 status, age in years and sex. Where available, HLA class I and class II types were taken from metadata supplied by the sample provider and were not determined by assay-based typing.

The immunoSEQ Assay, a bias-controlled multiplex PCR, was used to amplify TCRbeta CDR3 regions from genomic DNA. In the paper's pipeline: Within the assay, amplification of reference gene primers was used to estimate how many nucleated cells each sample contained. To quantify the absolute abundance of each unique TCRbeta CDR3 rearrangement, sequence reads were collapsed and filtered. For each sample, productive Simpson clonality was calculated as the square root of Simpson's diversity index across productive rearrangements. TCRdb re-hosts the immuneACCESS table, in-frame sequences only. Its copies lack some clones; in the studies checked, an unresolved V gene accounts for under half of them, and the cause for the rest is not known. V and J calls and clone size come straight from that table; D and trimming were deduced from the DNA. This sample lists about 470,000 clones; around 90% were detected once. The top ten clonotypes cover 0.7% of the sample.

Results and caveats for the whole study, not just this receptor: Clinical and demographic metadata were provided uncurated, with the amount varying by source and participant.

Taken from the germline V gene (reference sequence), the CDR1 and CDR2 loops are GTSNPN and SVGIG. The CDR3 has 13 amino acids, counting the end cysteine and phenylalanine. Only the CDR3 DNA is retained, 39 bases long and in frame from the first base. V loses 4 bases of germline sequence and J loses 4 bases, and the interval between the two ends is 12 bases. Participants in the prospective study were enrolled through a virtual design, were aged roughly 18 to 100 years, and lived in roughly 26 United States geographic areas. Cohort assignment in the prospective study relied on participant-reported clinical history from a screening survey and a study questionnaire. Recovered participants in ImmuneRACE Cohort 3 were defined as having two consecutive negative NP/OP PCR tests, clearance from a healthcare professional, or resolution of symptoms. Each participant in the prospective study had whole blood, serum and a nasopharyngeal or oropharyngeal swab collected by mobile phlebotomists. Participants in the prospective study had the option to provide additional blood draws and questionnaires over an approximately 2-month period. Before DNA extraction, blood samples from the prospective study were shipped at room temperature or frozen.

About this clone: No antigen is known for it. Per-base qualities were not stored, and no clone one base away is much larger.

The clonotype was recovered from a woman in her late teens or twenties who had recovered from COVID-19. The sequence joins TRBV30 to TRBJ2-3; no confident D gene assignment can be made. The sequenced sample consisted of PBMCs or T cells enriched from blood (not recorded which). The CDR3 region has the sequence CAWNPLPADTQYF. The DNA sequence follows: TGTGCCTGGAATCCTCTCCCGGCAGATACGCAGTATTTT.